This TCR beta chain was found in a study of blood T cells in healthy people across ages. This clonotype was picked up a small number of times. One end of the junction does not line up with germline, which may come from a read error. In germline, CDR1 is LGHDT, CDR2 YNNKEL (reference sequence). The CDR3 length is 14 residues. Next came a second PCR, run for roughly 6 to 11 cycles, which used a sample-barcoded 5' primer along with a J-beta primer mix. TCRdb reanalysed the 5' RACE reads using MiXCR and keeps one entry per CDR3 protein. The sample contains 800,000 to 950,000 distinct CDR3 sequences, 25% to 30% of which appear only once. The data also belong to a second study, concerning T cells of mothers and their children. From that study: Over 9.5 million TCR beta CDR3 reads were obtained from each mother, and some 3.1 million from each child.

Sequenced material: blood. This rearrangement joins TRBV3-1 to TRBJ1-1; D not certain. This receptor was taken from a woman between 40 and 50 years old in good health. CDR3: CASSQFPGSAEAFF. CDR3 coding DNA: TGCGCCAGCAGCCAATTCCCAGGCTCTGCTGAAGCTTTCTTT.